The entry below describes one T cell receptor beta chain. This sample was included in a study of Ad26.COV2.S vaccination and SARS-CoV-2 variants. Study at large: In the study, Ad26.COV2.S was injected intramuscularly once, or twice 56 days apart.

TCRdb's table, derived via immunoSEQ multiplex PCR, lists solely in-frame clones and lacks some. The table has more than 400,000 clones, about 92% seen once; the top ten hold around 1.8%. The treatment here: approximately 18 received Ad26.COV2.S at low or high dose, single or two shots; five or six received placebo; per-sample allocation not given. Sample collection was performed on day 63 after the first vaccine or placebo injection. Trimming stripped 4 bases from V and 7 bases from J, with 14 bases between. The CDR3 sequence is 13 residues long. Looked up from germline, CDR1 is SGHNT and CDR2 is YYREEE (reference sequence).

This TCR derives from a person between 18 and 59 years old who received the Ad26.COV2.S COVID-19 vaccine or a placebo. V gene TRBV5-4 combines with J gene TRBJ1-1, with D hard to call. Sequences were derived from peripheral blood, sampled in a trial of Ad26.COV2.S vaccine versus placebo. This chain's CDR3 is CASSQGRRNEAFF. CDR3 bases: TGTGCCAGCAGCCAAGGGCGGCGTAATGAAGCTTTCTTT.